This TCR beta chain was sequenced for a study of blood T cells in healthy people across ages. A second PCR of 7 to 11 cycles used a sample-barcoded 5' primer and a J-beta primer mix. A single record per CDR3 protein comes from TCRdb applying MiXCR to the 5' RACE reads. Of 380,000 or so distinct CDR3 sequences in the sample, about 55% are singletons; the top ten hold over 40%. V was cut by 5 bases and J by 4 bases, with 14 bases left in between. The germline CDR1 and CDR2 sequences are MNHEY and SMNVEV (reference sequence). The CDR3 is 14 residues long. As regards this clonotype: This may come from a read error, since a much larger clone is one base off.

The sample consisted of blood. The genes are TRBV27 and TRBJ1-2; possible D gene TRBD1, 6 bases. This sequence originates from a man aged 60 to 75 in good health. CDR3 region: CASSVRGAGYGYTF. For the CDR3, the DNA is TGTGCCAGCAGTGTTCGGGGGGCAGGCTATGGCTACACCTTC.